A selection of T cell receptor beta chains follows, all from one sample in a study of cytomegalovirus exposure and HLA in healthy donors. The repertoire was sequenced with immunoSEQ multiplex PCR; TCRdb's copy has only in-frame clones and lacks some. The sample holds 200,000 to 250,000 clones, over 65% seen once. Sample: PBMCs. The receptors here all came from a man aged 40-49 years in good health and CMV-seronegative. Each CDR3 is given with its conserved first and last residue. Each record gives: clone size, J gene, D gene, V gene, CDR3 protein, CDR3 DNA. A D gene is named only where the DNA matches it firmly. Clone size is shown for a subset of rows, as once, few, many or a class of expanded clone.

clone size: few
J gene: TRBJ1-1
D gene: -
V gene: TRBV10-3
CDR3 protein: CAITRTPRDTEAFF
CDR3 DNA: TGTGCCATCACCCGGACACCCCGGGACACTGAAGCTTTCTTT

clone size: -
J gene: TRBJ1-3
D gene: TRBD1
V gene: TRBV28
CDR3 protein: CASSLIGGRTGAGNTIYF
CDR3 DNA: TGTGCCAGCAGTTTAATTGGGGGGAGGACAGGGGCTGGAAACACCATATATTTT

clone size: -
J gene: TRBJ2-1
D gene: -
V gene: TRBV27
CDR3 protein: CASRRLREQFF
CDR3 DNA: TGTGCCAGCCGCCGGTTGAGGGAGCAGTTCTTC

clone size: -
J gene: TRBJ2-7
D gene: -
V gene: TRBV6-6
CDR3 protein: CASSAGQIFYEQYF
CDR3 DNA: TGTGCCAGCAGCGCCGGACAGATTTTTTACGAGCAGTACTTC

clone size: once
J gene: TRBJ2-7
D gene: -
V gene: TRBV4-1
CDR3 protein: CASSQSTAGSYEQYF
CDR3 DNA: TGCGCCAGCAGCCAATCGACAGCTGGCTCCTACGAGCAGTACTTC

clone size: -
J gene: TRBJ2-7
D gene: TRBD1
V gene: TRBV4-2
CDR3 protein: CANSQTGYEQYF
CDR3 DNA: TGTGCCAACAGCCAGACAGGGTACGAGCAGTACTTC

clone size: -
J gene: TRBJ1-2
D gene: -
V gene: TRBV2
CDR3 protein: CASREGVDGYTF
CDR3 DNA: TGTGCCAGCAGGGAAGGCGTAGATGGCTACACCTTC

clone size: -
J gene: TRBJ2-5
D gene: -
V gene: TRBV7-8
CDR3 protein: CASSPERRETQYF
CDR3 DNA: TGTGCCAGCAGCCCCGAACGGAGAGAGACCCAGTACTTC

clone size: once
J gene: TRBJ1-5
D gene: TRBD1
V gene: TRBV28
CDR3 protein: CASSGQGIIDQPQHF
CDR3 DNA: TGTGCCAGCAGTGGACAGGGGATAATTGATCAGCCCCAGCATTTT

clone size: -
J gene: TRBJ2-7
D gene: TRBD1
V gene: TRBV4-3
CDR3 protein: CASSQDGVGTGSEQYF
CDR3 DNA: TGCGCCAGCAGCCAAGATGGGGTCGGGACAGGCAGCGAGCAGTACTTC

clone size: once
J gene: TRBJ1-1
D gene: -
V gene: TRBV10-3
CDR3 protein: CAISARRTLTTEAFF
CDR3 DNA: TGTGCCATCAGTGCCAGGCGAACTTTAACCACTGAAGCTTTCTTT

clone size: -
J gene: TRBJ1-4
D gene: TRBD1
V gene: TRBV5-1
CDR3 protein: CASSAQGAAEEKLFF
CDR3 DNA: TGCGCCAGCAGCGCTCAGGGGGCGGCGGAAGAAAAACTGTTTTTT

clone size: -
J gene: TRBJ2-7
D gene: -
V gene: TRBV4-3
CDR3 protein: CASSQEWAPTYEQYF
CDR3 DNA: TGCGCCAGCAGCCAAGAGTGGGCTCCCACCTACGAGCAGTACTTC

clone size: -
J gene: TRBJ2-7
D gene: TRBD1
V gene: TRBV6-6
CDR3 protein: CASSYTDRAYEQYF
CDR3 DNA: TGTGCCAGCAGTTATACGGACAGGGCTTACGAGCAGTACTTC

clone size: -
J gene: TRBJ2-1
D gene: TRBD2
V gene: TRBV7-8
CDR3 protein: CASTITSGRNEQFF
CDR3 DNA: TGTGCCAGCACCATCACTAGCGGGAGGAATGAGCAGTTCTTC

clone size: -
J gene: TRBJ2-4
D gene: -
V gene: TRBV7-2
CDR3 protein: CASSLNFRTQYF
CDR3 DNA: TGTGCCAGCAGCCTTAACTTCAGGACACAGTACTTC

clone size: -
J gene: TRBJ2-7
D gene: -
V gene: TRBV7-7
CDR3 protein: CASSKGGNSYEQYF
CDR3 DNA: TGTGCCAGCAGCAAGGGGGGGAATTCCTACGAGCAGTACTTC

clone size: -
J gene: TRBJ1-1
D gene: TRBD1
V gene: TRBV6-5
CDR3 protein: CASTRAGGGSTEAFF
CDR3 DNA: TGTGCCAGCACAAGGGCAGGGGGCGGGAGCACTGAAGCTTTCTTT

clone size: -
J gene: TRBJ2-1
D gene: TRBD2
V gene: TRBV7-2
CDR3 protein: CASSQLAVSYNEQFF
CDR3 DNA: TGTGCCAGCAGCCAACTAGCGGTGTCCTACAATGAGCAGTTCTTC

clone size: once
J gene: TRBJ2-5
D gene: TRBD1
V gene: TRBV5-1
CDR3 protein: CASSFDRGPGQETQYF
CDR3 DNA: TGCGCCAGCAGCTTTGACAGGGGACCCGGACAAGAGACCCAGTACTTC

clone size: -
J gene: TRBJ1-1
D gene: -
V gene: TRBV20-1
CDR3 protein: CSTGVLGAFF
CDR3 DNA: TGCAGTACGGGGGTCCTGGGCGCTTTCTTT

clone size: -
J gene: TRBJ1-4
D gene: TRBD1
V gene: TRBV7-2
CDR3 protein: CASSLSGTGYEKLFF
CDR3 DNA: TGTGCCAGCAGCTTATCCGGGACAGGTTATGAAAAACTGTTTTTT

clone size: -
J gene: TRBJ2-7
D gene: TRBD1
V gene: TRBV29-1
CDR3 protein: CSVAGGQGTYEQYF
CDR3 DNA: TGCAGCGTGGCCGGGGGACAGGGAACCTACGAGCAGTACTTC

clone size: -
J gene: TRBJ2-2
D gene: TRBD1
V gene: TRBV7-9
CDR3 protein: CASSLVTGRTGELFF
CDR3 DNA: TGTGCCAGCAGCTTAGTGACAGGGCGGACCGGGGAGCTGTTTTTT

clone size: -
J gene: TRBJ2-7
D gene: TRBD2
V gene: TRBV11-2
CDR3 protein: CASSMGLATHEQYF
CDR3 DNA: TGTGCCAGCAGCATGGGACTAGCGACCCACGAGCAGTACTTC

clone size: -
J gene: TRBJ2-1
D gene: -
V gene: TRBV29-1
CDR3 protein: CSVDSRGGAAEQFF
CDR3 DNA: TGCAGCGTTGACTCTAGGGGGGGGGCCGCTGAGCAGTTCTTC

clone size: -
J gene: TRBJ1-1
D gene: TRBD1
V gene: TRBV6-6
CDR3 protein: CASLLTGGMNTEAFF
CDR3 DNA: TGTGCCAGCTTGCTGACAGGGGGCATGAACACTGAAGCTTTCTTT

clone size: -
J gene: TRBJ2-5
D gene: -
V gene: TRBV7-3
CDR3 protein: CASSLTPGTQETQYF
CDR3 DNA: TGTGCCAGCAGCTTAACCCCGGGAACCCAAGAGACCCAGTACTTC

clone size: -
J gene: TRBJ1-4
D gene: TRBD1
V gene: TRBV5-6
CDR3 protein: CASSLAGQGALGEKLFF
CDR3 DNA: TGTGCCAGCAGCTTGGCGGGACAGGGGGCGCTTGGTGAAAAACTGTTTTTT

clone size: -
J gene: TRBJ2-3
D gene: -
V gene: TRBV2
CDR3 protein: CASSSNGMGTDTQYF
CDR3 DNA: TGTGCCAGCAGTTCGAACGGGATGGGCACAGATACGCAGTATTTT

clone size: -
J gene: TRBJ1-4
D gene: -
V gene: TRBV5-6
CDR3 protein: CASSLRQGNEKLFF
CDR3 DNA: TGTGCCAGCAGCTTGCGTCAGGGTAATGAAAAACTGTTTTTT

clone size: -
J gene: TRBJ2-7
D gene: TRBD1
V gene: TRBV2
CDR3 protein: CASKGASRTYEQYF
CDR3 DNA: TGTGCCAGCAAGGGGGCGAGTCGTACCTACGAGCAGTACTTC

clone size: -
J gene: TRBJ2-3
D gene: -
V gene: TRBV6-1
CDR3 protein: CASSRSHMATDTQYF
CDR3 DNA: TGTGCCAGCAGTCGATCTCACATGGCCACAGATACGCAGTATTTT

clone size: -
J gene: TRBJ1-2
D gene: -
V gene: TRBV5-1
CDR3 protein: CASKRSGLHSNYGYTF
CDR3 DNA: TGCGCCAGCAAAAGGTCAGGCCTACACTCTAACTATGGCTACACCTTC

clone size: -
J gene: TRBJ2-5
D gene: -
V gene: TRBV19
CDR3 protein: CASKDSRFGDTQYF
CDR3 DNA: TGTGCCAGTAAGGACAGTCGATTTGGGGATACCCAGTACTTC

clone size: few
J gene: TRBJ2-1
D gene: TRBD2
V gene: TRBV10-3
CDR3 protein: CAISETSGSNSKRNEQFF
CDR3 DNA: TGTGCCATCAGTGAGACTAGCGGGAGTAATTCGAAGCGGAATGAGCAGTTCTTC

clone size: -
J gene: TRBJ1-1
D gene: -
V gene: TRBV2
CDR3 protein: CASSDVTGTEAFF
CDR3 DNA: TGTGCCAGCAGTGATGTAACCGGCACTGAAGCTTTCTTT

clone size: -
J gene: TRBJ2-7
D gene: TRBD2
V gene: TRBV10-3
CDR3 protein: CAISEKAGGPYEQYF
CDR3 DNA: TGTGCCATCAGTGAGAAGGCGGGAGGACCCTACGAGCAGTACTTC

clone size: -
J gene: TRBJ2-7
D gene: -
V gene: TRBV5-6
CDR3 protein: CASSQGGILYEQYF
CDR3 DNA: TGTGCCAGCAGCCAAGGGGGTATTCTCTACGAGCAGTACTTC

clone size: -
J gene: TRBJ1-1
D gene: -
V gene: TRBV5-1
CDR3 protein: CASSLGGLMNTEAFF
CDR3 DNA: TGCGCCAGCAGCTTGGGGGGGCTCATGAACACTGAAGCTTTCTTT

clone size: -
J gene: TRBJ2-3
D gene: -
V gene: TRBV7-8
CDR3 protein: CASSFSGASTDTQYF
CDR3 DNA: TGTGCCAGCAGCTTTAGCGGAGCCAGCACAGATACGCAGTATTTT

clone size: -
J gene: TRBJ2-1
D gene: TRBD2
V gene: TRBV28
CDR3 protein: CASSLTSRSSYNEQFF
CDR3 DNA: TGTGCCAGCAGTTTGACTAGCAGGAGCTCCTACAATGAGCAGTTCTTC

clone size: -
J gene: TRBJ1-3
D gene: -
V gene: TRBV7-2
CDR3 protein: CASSLVGGGSSGNTIYF
CDR3 DNA: TGTGCCAGCAGCTTAGTGGGCGGAGGAAGCTCTGGAAACACCATATATTTT

clone size: -
J gene: TRBJ2-5
D gene: -
V gene: TRBV23-1
CDR3 protein: CASSQSGPGEETQYF
CDR3 DNA: TGCGCCAGCAGTCAATCCGGGCCAGGGGAGGAGACCCAGTACTTC

clone size: -
J gene: TRBJ2-7
D gene: TRBD2
V gene: TRBV13
CDR3 protein: CASGRPGLVNEQYF
CDR3 DNA: TGTGCCAGCGGAAGGCCGGGACTAGTGAACGAGCAGTACTTC